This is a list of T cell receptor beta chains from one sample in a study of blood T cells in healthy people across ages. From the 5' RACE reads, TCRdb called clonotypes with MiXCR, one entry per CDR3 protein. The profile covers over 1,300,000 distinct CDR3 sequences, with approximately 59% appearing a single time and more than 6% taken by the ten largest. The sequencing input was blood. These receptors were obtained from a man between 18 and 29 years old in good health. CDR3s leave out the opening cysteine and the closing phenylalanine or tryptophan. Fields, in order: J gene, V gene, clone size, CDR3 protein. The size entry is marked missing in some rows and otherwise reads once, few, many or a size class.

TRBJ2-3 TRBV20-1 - SARDYLAGETDTQY
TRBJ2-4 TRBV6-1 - ASSGDSGEQY
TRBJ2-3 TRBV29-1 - SVNLYNSDTQY
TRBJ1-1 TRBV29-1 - SVAGLSGEGEAF
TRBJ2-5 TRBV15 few ATSRGGARYQETQY
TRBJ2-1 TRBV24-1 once ATQGPNDNEQF
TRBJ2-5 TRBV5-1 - ASSLARSKTQY
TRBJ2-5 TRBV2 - ASSSRGEGTQY
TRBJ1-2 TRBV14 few ASSRTEPYGYT
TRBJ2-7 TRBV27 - ASSLRGFGHYEQY
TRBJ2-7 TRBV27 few ATQGASYEQY
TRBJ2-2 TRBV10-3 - AIMRTDTGELF
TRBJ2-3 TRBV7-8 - ASRGTGDSTDTQY
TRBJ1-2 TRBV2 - ASSVGGLNYGYT
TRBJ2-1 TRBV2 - ASSKGTSASGNEQF
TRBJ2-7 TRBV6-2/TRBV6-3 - ASSSPPGEISYEQY
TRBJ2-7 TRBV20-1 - SAFKASSSYEQY